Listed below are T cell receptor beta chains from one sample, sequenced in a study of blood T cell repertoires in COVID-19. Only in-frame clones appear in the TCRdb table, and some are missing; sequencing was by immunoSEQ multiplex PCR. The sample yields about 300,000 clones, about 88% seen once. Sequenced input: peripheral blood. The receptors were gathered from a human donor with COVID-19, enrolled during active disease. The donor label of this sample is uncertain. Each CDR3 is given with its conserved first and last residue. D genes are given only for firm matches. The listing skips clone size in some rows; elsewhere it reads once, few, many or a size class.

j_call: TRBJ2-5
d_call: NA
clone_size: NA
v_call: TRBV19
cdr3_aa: CASSVDRFGETQYF
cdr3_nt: TGTGCCAGTAGTGTCGACAGGTTCGGCGAGACCCAGTACTTC

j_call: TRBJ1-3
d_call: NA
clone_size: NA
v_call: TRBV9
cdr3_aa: CASSVALGGGSGNTIYF
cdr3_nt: TGTGCCAGCAGCGTAGCCCTCGGCGGGGGCTCTGGAAACACCATATATTTT

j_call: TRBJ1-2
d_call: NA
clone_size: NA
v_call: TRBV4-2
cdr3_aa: CASSQDTGSNYGYTF
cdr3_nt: TGTGCCAGCAGCCAAGACACAGGAAGTAACTATGGCTACACCTTC

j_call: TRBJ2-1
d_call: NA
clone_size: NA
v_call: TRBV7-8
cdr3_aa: CASSSTGTQGYEQFF
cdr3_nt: TGTGCCAGCAGCTCAACCGGGACTCAAGGTTATGAGCAGTTCTTC

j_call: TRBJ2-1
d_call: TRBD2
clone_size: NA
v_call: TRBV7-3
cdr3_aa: CASSARSGTHNEQFF
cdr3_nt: TGTGCCAGCAGTGCTAGGAGCGGGACCCACAATGAGCAGTTCTTC

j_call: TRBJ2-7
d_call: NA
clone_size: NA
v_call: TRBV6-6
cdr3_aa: CASSYSILAYEQYF
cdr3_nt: TGTGCCAGCAGTTACTCGATACTAGCCTACGAGCAGTACTTC

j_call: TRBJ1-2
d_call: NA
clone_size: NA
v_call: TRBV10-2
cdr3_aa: CASSATARAGGYTF
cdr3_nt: TGCGCCAGCAGTGCCACTGCACGGGCGGGCGGCTACACCTTC

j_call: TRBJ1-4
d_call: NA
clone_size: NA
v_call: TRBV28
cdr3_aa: CASSQNEKLFF
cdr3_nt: TGTGCCAGCAGTCAGAATGAAAAACTGTTTTTT

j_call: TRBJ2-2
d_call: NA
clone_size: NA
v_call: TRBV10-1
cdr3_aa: CASRVEVNTGELFF
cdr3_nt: TGCGCCAGCCGAGTGGAGGTCAACACCGGGGAGCTGTTTTTT

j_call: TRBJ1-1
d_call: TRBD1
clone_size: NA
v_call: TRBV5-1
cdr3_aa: CASSLNPQGTNTEAFF
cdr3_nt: TGCGCCAGCAGCCTCAACCCACAGGGGACGAACACTGAAGCTTTCTTT

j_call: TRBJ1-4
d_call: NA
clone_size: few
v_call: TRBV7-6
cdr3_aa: CASSLALNRQLGEKLFF
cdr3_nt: TGTGCCAGCAGCTTAGCACTGAACCGACAGCTAGGTGAAAAACTGTTTTTT

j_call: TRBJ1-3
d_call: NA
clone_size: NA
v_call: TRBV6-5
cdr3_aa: CASRLDSLSGNTIYF
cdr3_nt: TGTGCCAGCAGGCTTGACAGCCTCTCTGGAAACACCATATATTTT

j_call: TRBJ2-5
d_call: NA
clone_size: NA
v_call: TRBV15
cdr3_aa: CATSRDIRRQEETQYF
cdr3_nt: TGTGCCACCAGCAGAGATATACGCAGACAGGAAGAGACCCAGTACTTC

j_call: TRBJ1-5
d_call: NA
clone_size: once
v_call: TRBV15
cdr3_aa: CATSRDRGSNQPQHF
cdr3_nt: TGTGCCACCAGCAGAGATCGGGGAAGCAATCAGCCCCAGCATTTT

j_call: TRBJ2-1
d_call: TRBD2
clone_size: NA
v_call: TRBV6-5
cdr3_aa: CASRLAANNEQFF
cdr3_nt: TGTGCCAGCAGACTAGCGGCCAACAATGAGCAGTTCTTC

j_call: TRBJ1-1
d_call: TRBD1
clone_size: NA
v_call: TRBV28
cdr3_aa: CASSLFRVGGGTGWTEAFF
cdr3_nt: TGTGCCAGCAGTTTATTTCGGGTCGGCGGGGGGACAGGGTGGACTGAAGCTTTCTTT

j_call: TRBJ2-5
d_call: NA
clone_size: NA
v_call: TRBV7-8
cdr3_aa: CASSLRGAGGKETQYF
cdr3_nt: TGTGCCAGCAGCCTCAGAGGGGCGGGCGGGAAAGAGACCCAGTACTTC

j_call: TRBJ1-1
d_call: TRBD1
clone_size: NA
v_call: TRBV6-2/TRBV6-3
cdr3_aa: CASSPGGRSVAEAFF
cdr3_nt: TGTGCCAGCAGTCCAGGGGGGAGAAGTGTGGCTGAAGCTTTCTTT

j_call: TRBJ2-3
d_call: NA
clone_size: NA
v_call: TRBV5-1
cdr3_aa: CASSLFQGADTQYF
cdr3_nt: TGCGCCAGCAGCTTGTTCCAGGGCGCAGATACGCAGTATTTT

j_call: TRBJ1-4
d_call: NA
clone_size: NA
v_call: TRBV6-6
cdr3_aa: CASSYSGDKLFF
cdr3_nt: TGTGCCAGCAGTTACTCCGGTGATAAACTGTTTTTT

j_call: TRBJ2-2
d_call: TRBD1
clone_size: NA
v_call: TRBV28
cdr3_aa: CASSLGQGKVVGELFF
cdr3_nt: TGTGCCAGCAGTTTGGGACAGGGGAAGGTCGTCGGGGAGCTGTTTTTT

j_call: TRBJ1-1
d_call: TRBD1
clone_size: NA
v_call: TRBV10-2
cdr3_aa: CASITDRGTGEAFF
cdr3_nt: TGCGCCAGCATCACCGATCGGGGGACAGGAGAAGCTTTCTTT

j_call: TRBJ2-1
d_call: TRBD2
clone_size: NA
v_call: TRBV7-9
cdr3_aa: CASTLGASGKDEQFF
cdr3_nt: TGTGCCAGCACCCTCGGGGCTAGCGGGAAGGATGAGCAGTTCTTC

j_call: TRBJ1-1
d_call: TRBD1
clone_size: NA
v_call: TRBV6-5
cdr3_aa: CASSAVQGSNTEAFF
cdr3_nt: TGTGCCAGCAGCGCGGTACAGGGGAGTAACACTGAAGCTTTCTTT

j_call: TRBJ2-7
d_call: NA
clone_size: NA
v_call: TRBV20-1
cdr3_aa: CSASTQGGSYEQYF
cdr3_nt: TGCAGTGCTAGTACACAGGGTGGTTCCTACGAGCAGTACTTC

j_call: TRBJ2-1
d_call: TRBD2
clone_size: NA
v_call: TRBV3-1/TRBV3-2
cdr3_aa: CASSQRLAGGPYNEQFF
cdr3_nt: TGTGCCAGCAGCCAGAGGCTAGCGGGAGGCCCCTACAATGAGCAGTTCTTC

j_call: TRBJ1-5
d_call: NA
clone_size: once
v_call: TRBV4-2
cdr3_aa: CASSQGRQGNQPQHF
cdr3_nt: TGTGCCAGCAGCCAGGGTCGACAGGGCAATCAGCCCCAGCATTTT

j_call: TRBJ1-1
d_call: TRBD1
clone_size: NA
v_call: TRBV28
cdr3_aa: CASSFRTGGRTEAFF
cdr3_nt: TGTGCCAGCAGTTTCCGTACAGGGGGAAGGACTGAAGCTTTCTTT

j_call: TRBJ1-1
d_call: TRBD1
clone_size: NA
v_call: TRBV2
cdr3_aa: CASSVATGGWGTFF
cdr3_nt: TGTGCCAGCAGTGTCGCGACAGGGGGCTGGGGAACTTTCTTT

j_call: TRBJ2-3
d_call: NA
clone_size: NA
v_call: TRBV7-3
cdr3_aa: CASSLGSPSTDTQYF
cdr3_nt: TGTGCCAGCAGCTTAGGGAGCCCTAGCACAGATACGCAGTATTTT

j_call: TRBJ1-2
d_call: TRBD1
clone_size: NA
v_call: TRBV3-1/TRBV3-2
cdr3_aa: CASSPGQGIHYGYTF
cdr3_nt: TGTGCCAGTTCACCGGGACAGGGTATACACTATGGCTACACCTTC

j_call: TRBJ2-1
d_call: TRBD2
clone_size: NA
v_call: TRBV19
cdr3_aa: CASSRGTSGRSSYNEQFF
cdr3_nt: TGTGCCAGTAGCAGAGGGACTAGCGGGAGGAGCTCCTACAATGAGCAGTTCTTC

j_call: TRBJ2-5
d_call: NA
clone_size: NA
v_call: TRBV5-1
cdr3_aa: CASSLDLADKRETQYF
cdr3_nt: TGCGCCAGCAGCTTGGATCTAGCCGACAAAAGGGAGACCCAGTACTTC